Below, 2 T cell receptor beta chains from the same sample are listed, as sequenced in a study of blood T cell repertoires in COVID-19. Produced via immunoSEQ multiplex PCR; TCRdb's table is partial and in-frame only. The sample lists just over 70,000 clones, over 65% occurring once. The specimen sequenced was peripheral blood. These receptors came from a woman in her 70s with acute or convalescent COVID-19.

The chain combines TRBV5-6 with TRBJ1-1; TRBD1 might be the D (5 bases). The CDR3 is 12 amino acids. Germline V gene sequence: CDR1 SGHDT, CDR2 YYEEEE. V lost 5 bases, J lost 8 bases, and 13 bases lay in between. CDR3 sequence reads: CASRHITGEAFF. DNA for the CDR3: TGTGCCAGCAGACATATAACAGGAGAAGCTTTCTTT.

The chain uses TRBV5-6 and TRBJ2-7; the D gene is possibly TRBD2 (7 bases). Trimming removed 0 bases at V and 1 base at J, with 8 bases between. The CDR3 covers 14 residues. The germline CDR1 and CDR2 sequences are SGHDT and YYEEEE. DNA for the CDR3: TGTGCCAGCAGCTTGGAGGGGGGGTCCTACGAGCAGTACTTC. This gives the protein CASSLEGGSYEQYF. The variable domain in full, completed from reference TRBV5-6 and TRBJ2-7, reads DAGVTQSPTHLIKTRGQQVTLRCSPKSGHDTVSWYQQALGQGPQFIFQYYEEEERQRGNFPDRFSGHQFPNYSSELNVNALLLGDSALYLCASSLEGGSYEQYFGPGTRLTVT.